The next 21 T cell receptor beta chains were all read from a single sample in a study of blood T cell repertoires in COVID-19. Using immunoSEQ multiplex PCR, the repertoire was profiled, and TCRdb retains in-frame clones only, with some absent. This sample has tens of thousands of clones, with 70% to 90% found just once. Specimen: peripheral blood. These TCRs come from a man in his fifties or sixties with acute or convalescent COVID-19.

This chain connects TRBV7-9 to TRBJ1-1; D may be TRBD1 (5 bases). The V end was cut by 2 bases, the J end by 2 bases, with 9 bases between. The CDR3 loop spans 14 amino acids. Per the germline V gene, CDR1 is SEHNR and CDR2 is FQNEAQ (reference sequence). The CDR3 region has the DNA TGTGCCAGCAGCTTAAGCGGGGCTAACACTGAAGCTTTCTTT. Its translation: CASSLSGANTEAFF.

The V call is TRBV12-5, the J call TRBJ2-1; tentatively, D is TRBD1 (6 bases). Per the germline V gene, CDR1 is LGHNT and CDR2 is FRNRAP. CDR3 size: 18 residues. The germline V and J ends were trimmed by 0 bases and 0 bases, with 15 bases remaining between them. The CDR3 region has the DNA TGTGCTAGTGGTTTGGTAAACAGGGAAAGGGGCTCCTACAATGAGCAGTTCTTC. It codes for CASGLVNRERGSYNEQFF.

The chain uses TRBV2 and TRBJ1-1; 8 nucleotides align to TRBD1. This CDR3 comprises 11 residues. Germline-derived CDR1 and CDR2 are SNHLY and FYNNEI. The junction had 7 bases not matched to a gene; V was cut back by 11 bases and J by 8 bases. CDR3 sequence: CASLRQGEAFF. The CDR3 bases are TGTGCCTCTCTAAGACAGGGGGAAGCTTTCTTT.

This clone was seen a single time. The chain uses TRBV29-1 and TRBJ1-1, with D uncertain. The V gene's germline CDR1 is SQVTM and CDR2 ANQGSEA. The CDR3 covers 14 residues. With 4 bases removed from V and 1 base from J, the gap between germline ends came to 13 bases. The CDR3 loop reads CSVAFFGRNTEAFF. The CDR3 DNA is TGCAGCGTTGCTTTTTTTGGCAGGAACACTGAAGCTTTCTTT. Based on the CDR3 plus reference TRBV29-1 and TRBJ1-1, the full variable domain is SAVISQKPSRDICQRGTSLTIQCQVDSQVTMMFWYRQQPGQSLTLIATANQGSEATYESGFVIDKFPISRPNLTFSTLTVSNMSPEDSSIYLCSVAFFGRNTEAFFGQGTRLTVV.

The V gene is TRBV3-1 (or the pseudogene TRBV3-2), the J gene TRBJ1-5; possibly TRBD1 for D (5 bases). Germline assignment: CDR1 LGHDT and CDR2 YNNKEL (reference sequence). The V gene lost 4 bases and the J gene lost 0 bases, with 16 bases spanning the gap. The CDR3 is made up of 17 amino acids. The CDR3 spells CASSPTPGFYSNQPQHF. Here the CDR3 DNA reads TGTGCCAGCAGCCCTACTCCAGGGTTTTATAGCAATCAGCCCCAGCATTTT.

The V call is TRBV6-5, the J call TRBJ1-2; TRBD1 aligns across 12 bases. This CDR3 spans 15 amino acids. Germline loops: CDR1 MNHEY, CDR2 SVGAGI. The trim removed 6 bases at V and 1 base at J, leaving 3 bases unmatched. CDR3 DNA sequence: TGTGCCAGCAGGGGACAGGGGGCTGGTAACTATGGCTACACCTTC. As protein: CASRGQGAGNYGYTF.

V and J are TRBV29-1 and TRBJ1-6, with D tentatively TRBD1 (6 bases). Germline V CDR1 and CDR2: SQVTM, ANQGSEA. CDR3 length: 13 residues. With 4 bases removed from V and 6 bases from J, the gap between germline ends came to 10 bases. The CDR3 is CSVGQGLNSPLHF. The CDR3 DNA is TGCAGCGTTGGTCAGGGGCTTAATTCACCCCTCCACTTT.

The chain joins TRBV11-3 to TRBJ1-2; the D gene is possibly TRBD1 (5 bases). Germline V gene sequence: CDR1 SGHNT, CDR2 YENEEA. Between the trimmed V and J ends, which lost 4 bases and 8 bases, there was a span of 11 bases. There are 12 residues in the CDR3. The CDR3 sequence is CASSSTNRGYTF. The CDR3 nucleotides are TGTGCCAGCAGCTCAACCAACAGGGGCTACACCTTC.

V and J are TRBV10-1 and TRBJ2-3; possibly TRBD2 for D (5 bases). The CDR3 sequence is 16 residues long. Germline V gives CDR1 WNHNN, CDR2 SYGVQD (reference sequence). Between the trimmed V and J ends, which lost 2 bases and 0 bases, there was a span of 12 bases. The chain's CDR3 is CASSESVGVSTDTQYF. CDR3 in DNA: TGCGCCAGCAGTGAGAGCGTGGGAGTTAGCACAGATACGCAGTATTTT.

This clone was counted only a few times. Other DNA sequences in the same sample also yield this CDR3. The chain uses TRBV27 and TRBJ2-7, with D possibly TRBD1 on 6 matching bases. Trimming left V 5 bases short and J 2 bases short, with 13 bases between. Germline V lookup: CDR1 MNHEY, CDR2 SMNVEV (reference sequence). The CDR3 has 14 amino acids. CDR3 loop: CASSPSRGPYEQYF. In DNA, the CDR3 is TGTGCCAGCAGTCCCAGCAGGGGACCCTACGAGCAGTACTTC.

This chain uses TRBV2 with TRBJ1-4, with TRBD1 matching over 7 bases. Germline loops: CDR1 SNHLY, CDR2 FYNNEI. The J segment lost 0 bases and the V segment lost 5 bases, leaving 6 bases of the junction unmatched. The CDR3 runs to 16 residues. DNA for the CDR3: TGTGCCAGCAGTTTGACAGGGCTCTCAACTAATGAAAAACTGTTTTTT. Translated, it gives CASSLTGLSTNEKLFF.

The chain employs TRBV3-1 (or the pseudogene TRBV3-2) and TRBJ1-1; D is unresolved. V was clipped by 0 bases and J by 1 base, with 9 bases between them. Looked up from germline, CDR1 is LGHDT and CDR2 is YNNKEL (reference sequence). The CDR3 covers 15 residues. CDR3 nucleotide sequence: TGTGCCAGCAGCCAAGATGTCAGAAGGAACACTGAAGCTTTCTTT. Translation gives CASSQDVRRNTEAFF.

Notes on this clone: Other nucleotide sequences in the sample specify the same CDR3. The chain has TRBV4-3 and TRBJ1-3; D gene uncertain. From germline, CDR1 is LGHNA and CDR2 YSLEER. V was trimmed by 0 bases and J by 0 bases, leaving 9 bases between them. The CDR3 spans 16 residues. The CDR3 sequence: CASSQDLGASGNTIYF. Written as DNA, the CDR3 is TGCGCCAGCAGCCAAGATCTTGGAGCCTCTGGAAACACCATATATTTT.

The rearrangement joins TRBV6-5 to TRBJ1-1; possible D gene TRBD1, 6 bases. The V end lost 5 bases, the J end lost 4 bases, and 14 bases lay between the germline ends. The CDR3 consists of 14 residues. Germline CDR1 reads MNHEY; CDR2 reads SVGAGI. Written as DNA, the CDR3 is TGTGCCAGCAGTAAACAGGGACCGACCACTGAAGCTTTCTTT. It encodes CASSKQGPTTEAFF.

Only one count was recorded for this clone. This chain links TRBV6-1 with TRBJ1-1, with 7 bases that match TRBD1. This CDR3 spans 18 amino acids. The trim removed 0 bases at V and 1 base at J, leaving 11 bases unmatched. The germline V gene has CDR1 MNHNS and CDR2 SASEGT. In DNA form, the CDR3 reads TGTGCCAGCAGTGAAGCGAAACAGGGGCCCCGGGCGAACACTGAAGCTTTCTTT. This encodes CASSEAKQGPRANTEAFF.

The chain is built from TRBV5-1 and TRBJ1-1; weak D call: TRBD1 (5 bases). In germline, CDR1 is SGHRS, CDR2 YFSETQ. This CDR3 contains 16 residues. Trimming shortened V by 4 bases and J by 3 bases, and 19 bases separated the two germline ends. CDR3 sequence reads: CASSPGTAWGDTEAFF. For the CDR3, the DNA is TGCGCCAGCAGCCCCGGGACGGCCTGGGGGGACACTGAAGCTTTCTTT. Supplemented by reference TRBV5-1 and TRBJ1-1, the full variable domain reads KAGVTQTPRYLIKTRGQQVTLSCSPISGHRSVSWYQQTPGQGLQFLFEYFSETQRNKGNFPGRFSGRQFSNSRSEMNVSTLELGDSALYLCASSPGTAWGDTEAFFGQGTRLTVV.

This chain uses TRBV2 with TRBJ1-2, with 8 bases identical to TRBD1. Unmatched junction bases numbered 6, after V lost 3 bases and J lost 6 bases. This CDR3 spans 14 amino acids. Germline CDR1 reads SNHLY; CDR2 reads FYNNEI. The DNA of the CDR3 is TGTGCCAGCAGTGAGCGACAGGGGTGGAATGGCTACACCTTC. Its translation is CASSERQGWNGYTF.

This chain uses TRBV5-1 with TRBJ2-1, with D possibly being TRBD2 (6 bases). Trimming shortened V by 4 bases and J by 2 bases, and 13 bases separated the two germline ends. The CDR3 runs 15 residues. Germline V gene sequence: CDR1 SGHRS, CDR2 YFSETQ. The CDR3, as DNA: TGCGCCAGCAGCCGCGGGACGGAAACCTACAATGAGCAGTTCTTC. It yields the protein CASSRGTETYNEQFF.

The DNA for the CDR3 is TGTGCCAGCAGCTGGACTCGGGACAGGGGGAAGAGGAATGAGCAGTTCTTC. Translated, it gives CASSWTRDRGKRNEQFF. The V call is TRBV11-2, the J call TRBJ2-1; 11 positions match TRBD1. Germline CDR1 and CDR2: SGHAT and FQNNGV. Trimming removed 4 bases from V and 7 bases from J; junction bases left unmatched: 12. CDR3 size: 17 residues. Full variable domain (missing parts from reference TRBV11-2 and TRBJ2-1): EAGVAQSPRYKIIEKRQSVAFWCNPISGHATLYWYQQILGQGPKLLIQFQNNGVVDDSQLPKDRFSAERLKGVDSTLKIQPAKLEDSAVYLCASSWTRDRGKRNEQFFGPGTRLTVL.

The chain recombines TRBV11-2 with TRBJ1-2; 8 positions match TRBD1. CDR1 and CDR2 (germline): SGHAT, FQNNGV. Losses at the gene ends were 2 bases for V and 8 bases for J; bases not matched to a gene: 7. The CDR3 has 14 amino acids. The CDR3 bases are TGTGCCAGCAGCTTAACAGGAGGACAGGGAGGCTACACCTTC. Encoded protein: CASSLTGGQGGYTF.

The V call is TRBV29-1, the J call TRBJ1-2, with a weak D call TRBD1 (6 bases). The germline V and J ends were trimmed by 4 bases and 3 bases, with 18 bases remaining between them. Germline CDR1 is SQVTM and CDR2 is ANQGSEA. The CDR3 spans 15 residues. The CDR3 DNA follows: TGCAGCGTTGCGGGCAGGGGACGAGGTGACTATGGCTACACCTTC. Protein sequence: CSVAGRGRGDYGYTF.